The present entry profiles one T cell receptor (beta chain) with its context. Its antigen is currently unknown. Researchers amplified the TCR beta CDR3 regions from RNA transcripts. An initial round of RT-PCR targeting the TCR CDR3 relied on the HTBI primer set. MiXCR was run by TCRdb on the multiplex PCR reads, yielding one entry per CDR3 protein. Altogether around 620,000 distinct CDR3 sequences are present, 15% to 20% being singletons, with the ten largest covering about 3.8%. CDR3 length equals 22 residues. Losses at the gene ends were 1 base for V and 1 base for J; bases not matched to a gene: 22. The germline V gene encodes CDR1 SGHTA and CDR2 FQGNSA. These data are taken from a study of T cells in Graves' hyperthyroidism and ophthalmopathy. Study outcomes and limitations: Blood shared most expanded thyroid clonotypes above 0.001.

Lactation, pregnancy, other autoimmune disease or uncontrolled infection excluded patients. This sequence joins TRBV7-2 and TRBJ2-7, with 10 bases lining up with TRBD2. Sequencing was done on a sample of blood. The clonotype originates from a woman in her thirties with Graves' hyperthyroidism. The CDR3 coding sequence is TGTGCCAGCAGCTTAGTGGTCTTATTAGCGGGAGGAGGGAAGGAGCCTTCCTACGAGCAGTACTTC. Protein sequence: CASSLVVLLAGGGKEPSYEQYF.